Following are 9 T cell receptor beta chains from one sample sequenced in a study of blood T cell repertoires in COVID-19. The method was immunoSEQ multiplex PCR; TCRdb's version includes in-frame clones alone and lacks a portion of them. The repertoire holds 400,000 or so clones, with roughly 90% as singletons. The sample comprised peripheral blood. These receptors were taken from a young man with COVID-19, enrolled during active disease.

The V call is TRBV5-4, the J call TRBJ2-5; a weak D match, TRBD1 (7 bases). CDR1 and CDR2 (germline): SGHNT, YYREEE (reference sequence). Trimming took off 1 base at V and 5 bases at J, with 15 bases between the two ends. CDR3 size: 15 residues. The CDR3 loop reads CASSLQQGGMETQYF. The CDR3 DNA follows: TGTGCCAGCAGCTTGCAGCAGGGGGGTATGGAGACCCAGTACTTC.

This chain joins TRBV20-1 and TRBJ2-1; D gene ambiguous. Germline CDR1 DFQATT, CDR2 SNEGSKA (reference sequence). V lost 5 bases and J lost 7, with 9 bases in between. CDR3 size: 11 residues. In DNA form, the CDR3 reads TGCAGTGCTCACCGGTGGAATGAGCAGTTCTTC. It encodes CSAHRWNEQFF.

This chain uses TRBV7-8 with TRBJ2-1, with 13 bases matching TRBD2. This CDR3 contains 16 residues. V lost 5 bases and J lost 9; bases outside the gene matches: 10. Germline V gene data show CDR1 as SGHVS and CDR2 as FQNEAQ. The CDR3 sequence: CASSTSGLAGSGEQFF. The CDR3 region has the DNA TGTGCCAGCAGCACATCGGGACTAGCGGGATCCGGTGAGCAGTTCTTC.

The chain couples TRBV3-1 (or the pseudogene TRBV3-2) to TRBJ1-2; D not certain. V was clipped by 2 bases and J by 6 bases, with 13 bases between them. This CDR3 is 14 amino acids long. Germline V gene lookup returns CDR1 LGHDT and CDR2 YNNKEL (reference sequence). The CDR3 is CASSQRPDQDGYTF. CDR3 in DNA: TGTGCCAGCAGCCAAAGGCCAGATCAGGATGGCTACACCTTC.

The rearrangement joins TRBV5-6 to TRBJ2-1, with 8 bases lining up with TRBD1. V shed 3 bases, J shed 7 bases, and the junction held 9 bases outside the gene matches. Looked up from germline, CDR1 is SGHDT and CDR2 is YYEEEE. CDR3 length: 15 amino acids. DNA of the CDR3: TGTGCCAGCAGCTCCTCGGGCAGGGGGCTTAATGAGCAGTTCTTC. Its translation is CASSSSGRGLNEQFF.

Regarding this clone: This CDR3 is also generated by other DNA sequences in the sample. This chain joins TRBV2 and TRBJ2-7; D perhaps matches TRBD1 (5 bases). Germline lookup yields CDR1 SNHLY and CDR2 FYNNEI. CDR3 size: 11 residues. Between the trimmed V and J ends, which lost 4 bases and 4 bases, there was a span of 5 bases. CDR3 bases: TGTGCCAGCAGTGCAGGGTACGAGCAGTACTTC. Residues: CASSAGYEQYF.

This chain joins TRBV5-1 and TRBJ2-3; D uncertain. In germline, CDR1 is SGHRS, CDR2 YFSETQ. V lost 7 bases and J lost 2, with 5 bases in between. CDR3 length equals 11 residues. The CDR3 protein is CASQNTDTQYF. The CDR3, as DNA: TGCGCCAGCCAAAACACAGATACGCAGTATTTT.

CDR3 protein: CASSEEWNPEDTQYF. In DNA form, the CDR3 reads TGTGCCAGCAGTGAAGAGTGGAATCCGGAGGATACGCAGTATTTT. The chain is built from TRBV6-1 and TRBJ2-3; D is uncertain. The CDR3 has 15 residues. The ends were cut back, 1 base at V and 6 bases at J, with 14 bases in the middle. Looked up from germline, CDR1 is MNHNS and CDR2 is SASEGT.

The rearrangement joins TRBV6-2 or TRBV6-3 to TRBJ1-5; no firm D call. There are 12 residues in the CDR3. Germline V gives CDR1 MNHEY, CDR2 SVGEGT. Deletions cut 1 base from V and 6 bases from J, with 4 bases between. The CDR3 protein is CASSYFSQPQHF. As DNA, the CDR3 is TGTGCCAGCAGTTACTTCAGTCAGCCCCAGCATTTT.